This TCR beta chain was profiled in a study of T cells in localized non-small cell lung cancer. As concerns this clone: Its antigen is undetermined.

This CDR3 is 12 amino acids long. In germline, CDR1 is SEHNR, CDR2 FQNEAQ (reference sequence). Between the trimmed V and J ends, which lost 3 bases and 6 bases, there was a span of 5 bases. Study-wide points: Appearances in adjacent lung were noted for a median roughly 50 of the top 100 tumor clones. Increased T cell density in blood showed an association with longer overall survival.

Profiled with immunoSEQ multiplex PCR; TCRdb holds only in-frame clones, not every one. The table has around 15,000 clones, about 90% seen once. Sequences were derived from peripheral blood mononuclear cells, sampled before any cancer treatment. This receptor was obtained from a woman aged 35 to 69 with stage III lung adenocarcinoma. The V gene is TRBV7-9, the J gene TRBJ2-2; D is uncertain. CDR3 sequence (DNA): TGTGCCAGCAGCTTTATGCCCGGGGAGCTGTTTTTT. Protein: CASSFMPGELFF.